This TCR beta chain originates from a study of OX40 agonist ivuxolimab in advanced cancers. This clone was seen a single time. Its target is not known. Germline V CDR1 and CDR2: MGHRA, YSYEKL. CDR3 length: 18 residues. The J segment lost 1 base and the V segment lost 0 bases, leaving 8 bases of the junction unmatched. Study-level findings and limits: Expanded clones were, on average, more numerous among CD8+ T cells than CD4+.

Profiled with immunoSEQ multiplex PCR; TCRdb holds only in-frame clones, not every one. The table includes 120,000 or so clones, approximately 89% detected once. Exclusion applied to patients with autoimmune disease history or systemic immunosuppression. The material sequenced was CD4+ or CD8+ T cells sorted from blood, taken in a trial of the OX40 agonist ivuxolimab. The sequence was collected from an adult with an advanced solid tumor such as melanoma, head and neck, liver or kidney cancer. This chain uses TRBV4-1 with TRBJ2-4, with 8 bases identical to TRBD1. Here the CDR3 DNA reads TGCGCCAGCAGCCAAGATTCCGGACAGGGCTTTGCCAAAAACATTCAGTACTTC. It specifies CASSQDSGQGFAKNIQYF.